This T cell receptor beta chain was documented in a study of T-cell reconstitution after alpha-beta-depleted transplantation in children (TCRdb year 2016). With respect to the entire study: T-cell immune reconstitution after TCRalphabeta/CD19-depleted allogeneic hematopoietic cell transplantation in children was quantitatively tracked in the study by means of TCR repertoire profiling.

Looking up the germline V gene yields CDR1 LGHNA and CDR2 YNFKEQ. The CDR3 covers 16 residues, taking in both the cysteine and the phenylalanine. Only the CDR3 DNA is retained, 48 bases long and in frame from the first base. From V the trimming removes 1 base and from J it removes 2 bases, while the gene matches leave 1 base of the junction unaccounted for. The time point tag for this specimen amounts to: day 60 (about 2 months) after transplantation. The sample's treatment or condition label is to be understood as: allogeneic hematopoietic cell transplantation with graft depleted of TCRalphabeta T cells and CD19 B cells. The children who served as transplant recipients had been given grafts of TCRalphabeta/CD19-depleted allogeneic hematopoietic cells. The paper as a whole reports these results and caveats: About two months after transplant, the apparently early recovery of alphabetaT-cell counts reportedly depended on just several hundred clones that had expanded rapidly and came from non-depleted graft cells. The high TCRbeta diversity at day 60 in some patients was ascribed to recipient T cells and intrathymic progenitors that had survived conditioning. The frequencies of hyperexpanded clones fell over the following months, and after one year, T-cell counts and TCRbeta diversity were mostly attributed to newly produced T cells.

Libraries were constructed by PCR. Sequenced using an Illumina HiSeq 2500. Molecular barcoding was employed in the preparation of TCR libraries, with unique molecular identifiers being used to normalize TCRbeta repertoire quantification. TCRdb reworked the public reads: Q25 trimming with fastp, MiXCR clone assembly, productive beta chains retained. Rows with one shared CDR3 protein collapse into an entry with the most common genes and DNA. This sample lists about 7,700 distinct CDR3 sequences; approximately 11% were detected once. The ten most abundant clones make up roughly 45% of the sample. This clonotype has a count of ten or more. This receptor's antigen is unknown. Base qualities were left out, and no much larger clone turns up one base away.

This TCR was sampled from a patient under 10 years old who had a stem cell transplant for inherited bone marrow failure, so the T cells may come from the graft donor. The chain was built from TRBV4-2 and TRBJ1-5; TRBD1 aligns with 11 central bases. The source material was PBMCs, mostly from graft donor cells, sampled 60 days after TCRalphabeta/CD19-depleted stem cell transplant. The nucleotides are TGTGCCAGCAGCCAAGGGACAGGGGGCGGCAATCAGCCCCAGCATTTT. Its translation is CASSQGTGGGNQPQHF.